Below, 8 T cell receptor beta chains from the same sample are listed, as sequenced in a study of blood T cell repertoires in COVID-19. The repertoire was sequenced with immunoSEQ multiplex PCR; TCRdb's copy has only in-frame clones and lacks some. The top ten hold 7.6% of the sample, which has about 180,000 clones, roughly four fifths seen once. Sample: peripheral blood. The receptors here all came from a woman in her seventies with COVID-19, enrolled during active disease.

The gene calls are TRBV11-2 and TRBJ2-2, with D hard to call. Trimming left V 4 bases short and J 5 bases short, with 8 bases between. The CDR3 is 13 residues long. Germline V lookup: CDR1 SGHAT, CDR2 FQNNGV. The CDR3 here is CASSSQRTGELFF. As DNA, the CDR3 is TGTGCCAGCAGCTCACAGAGAACCGGGGAGCTGTTTTTT.

The CDR3 DNA is TGTGCCAGCTACCCCGGGGGACAGGTCTACAATGAGCAGTTCTTC. This sequence encodes CASYPGGQVYNEQFF. The chain has TRBV28 and TRBJ2-1; 8 bases line up with TRBD1. Per the germline V gene, CDR1 is MDHEN and CDR2 is SYDVKM. The trim removed 8 bases at V and 3 bases at J, leaving 9 bases unmatched. CDR3 length equals 15 residues. Combining the CDR3 with reference TRBV28 and TRBJ2-1 gives the whole variable domain DVKVTQSSRYLVKRTGEKVFLECVQDMDHENMFWYRQDPGLGLRLIYFSYDVKMKEKGDIPEGYSVSREKKERFSLILESASTNQTSMYLCASYPGGQVYNEQFFGPGTRLTVL.

The chain uses TRBV7-2 and TRBJ2-3; tentatively, D is TRBD2 (5 bases). The germline gives CDR1 SGHTA, CDR2 FQGNSA. The CDR3 totals 17 residues. V lost 5 bases, J lost 0 bases, and 18 bases lay in between. As DNA, the CDR3 is TGTGCCAGCAGCCCTTCTAGCAGGAGAGGTAGCACAGATACGCAGTATTTT. Its protein product is CASSPSSRRGSTDTQYF.

V is TRBV6-5 and J is TRBJ2-3; no clear D gene. Trimming removed 7 bases from V and 3 bases from J, with 11 bases in between. Germline CDR1 and CDR2: MNHEY and SVGAGI. This CDR3 has 13 amino acids. The CDR3 reads CASKLEITDTQYF. In DNA form, the CDR3 reads TGTGCCAGCAAATTAGAGATAACAGATACGCAGTATTTT.

This clone showed up just once. V and J are TRBV30 and TRBJ2-2; D perhaps matches TRBD1 (5 bases). Germline loops: CDR1 GTSNPN, CDR2 SVGIG (reference sequence). The CDR3 is 15 amino acids. The V end was cut by 2 bases, the J end by 6 bases, with 16 bases between. The CDR3 nucleotides are TGTGCCTGGAGTCGGACACTCTTCTTGTCCGGGGAGCTGTTTTTT. Its protein product is CAWSRTLFLSGELFF.

The genes are TRBV19 and TRBJ2-5; 7 bases match TRBD2. The trim removed 7 bases at V and 5 bases at J, leaving 13 bases unmatched. Germline loops: CDR1 LNHDA, CDR2 SQIVND (reference sequence). The CDR3 contains 15 residues. The CDR3 spells CASTPGTSVLETQYF. In DNA, the CDR3 is TGTGCCAGTACTCCGGGAACTAGCGTTCTGGAGACCCAGTACTTC.

The rearrangement joins TRBV27 to TRBJ1-1, with a possible D match to TRBD1 (6 bases). Germline lookup yields CDR1 MNHEY and CDR2 SMNVEV (reference sequence). The germline V and J ends were trimmed by 5 bases and 10 bases, with 17 bases remaining between them. The CDR3 has 13 amino acids. CDR3 in amino acids: CASSKRDILRAFF. The CDR3 DNA sequence: TGTGCCAGCAGTAAACGGGACATTTTGAGAGCTTTCTTT.

The genes are TRBV14 and TRBJ2-3, with D perhaps TRBD1 (6 bases). The CDR3 spans 14 residues. Germline-derived CDR1 and CDR2 are SGHDN and FVKESK. V lost 4 bases and J lost 9, with 17 bases in between. The CDR3 sequence is CASSPGTQVSTQYF. The CDR3 DNA follows: TGTGCCAGCAGCCCCGGGACACAAGTAAGCACGCAGTATTTT.